This TCR beta chain was recovered during a study of glioma-infiltrating T cells after dendritic cell vaccination. Time point: after dendritic cell vaccination, including at tumor progression/relapse. The germline V gene has CDR1 SGHRS and CDR2 YFSETQ. Deletions cut 0 bases from V and 13 bases from J, with 20 bases between. The CDR3 spans 16 residues. Only in-frame clones appear in the TCRdb table, and some are missing; sequencing was by immunoSEQ multiplex PCR. Of around 78,000 clones listed, 85% were seen once; the top ten hold 8.5%. V and J are TRBV5-1 and TRBJ1-6; D perhaps matches TRBD1 (6 bases). Sequences were derived from blood, sampled after dendritic cell vaccination. This receptor was taken from a human donor with glioblastoma. The CDR3 bases are TGCGCCAGCAGCTTGGGACGAACAGGGCTTGCCGACCCCCTCCACTTT. Translated: CASSLGRTGLADPLHF.